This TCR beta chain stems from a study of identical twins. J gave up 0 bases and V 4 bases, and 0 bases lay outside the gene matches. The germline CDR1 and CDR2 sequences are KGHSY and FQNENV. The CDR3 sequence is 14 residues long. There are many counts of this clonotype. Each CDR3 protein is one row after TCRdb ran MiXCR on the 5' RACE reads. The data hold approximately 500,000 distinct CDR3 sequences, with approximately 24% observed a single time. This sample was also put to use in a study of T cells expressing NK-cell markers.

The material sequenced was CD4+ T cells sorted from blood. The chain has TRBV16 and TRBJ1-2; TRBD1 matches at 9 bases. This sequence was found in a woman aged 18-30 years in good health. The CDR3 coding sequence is TGTGCCAGCAGCCGACAGGGGGCTAACTATGGCTACACCTTC. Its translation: CASSRQGANYGYTF.